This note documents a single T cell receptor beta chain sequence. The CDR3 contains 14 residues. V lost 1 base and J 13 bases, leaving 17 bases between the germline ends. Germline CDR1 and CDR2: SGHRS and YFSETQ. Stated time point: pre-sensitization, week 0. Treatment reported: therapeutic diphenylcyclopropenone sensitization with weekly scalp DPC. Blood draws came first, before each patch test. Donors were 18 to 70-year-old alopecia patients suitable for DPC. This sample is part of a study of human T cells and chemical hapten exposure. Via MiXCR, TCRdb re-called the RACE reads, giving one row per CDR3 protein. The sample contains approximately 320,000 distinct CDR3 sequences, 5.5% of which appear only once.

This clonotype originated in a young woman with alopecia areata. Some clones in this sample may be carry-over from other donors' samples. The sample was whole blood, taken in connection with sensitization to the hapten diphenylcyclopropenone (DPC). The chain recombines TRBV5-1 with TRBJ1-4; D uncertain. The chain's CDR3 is CASSLSYSRRGLFF. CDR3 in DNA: TGCGCCAGCAGCTTGAGTTATTCCAGGCGGGGACTGTTTTTT.